This TCR beta chain was recorded in a study of blood T cell repertoires in COVID-19. The overall study: The study drew acute and convalescent COVID-19 samples from the United States, Italy and Spain. The cDNA or gDNA used as material had been derived from T cells, B-cell-depleted T cells, or PBMCs.

Original methodology: Scientists estimated how many nucleated cells there were by amplifying reference gene primers. The protocol was immunoSEQ multiplex PCR, while the TCRdb copy is restricted to in-frame clones and leaves out a portion. V and J calls and clone size are as listed in that table; D and trimming were resolved from the DNA. The sample shows some 120,000 clones, approximately 90% of them seen only once. This CDR3 is built from 13 residues. Trimming pared 1 base from V and 3 bases from J, leaving 7 bases between. Germline V gene lookup returns CDR1 MNHEY and CDR2 SMNVEV (reference sequence).

The J gene is TRBJ2-7, the V gene TRBV27, with D possibly TRBD1 on 5 matching bases. The sequenced sample was peripheral blood. The receptor comes from a human donor in a cohort sampled during active COVID-19. The CDR3 protein is CASSLFTGYEQYF. The DNA of the CDR3 is TGTGCCAGCAGTTTATTTACAGGCTACGAGCAGTACTTC.